This section outlines one T cell receptor (beta chain) sequence together with its context. Its antigen is still unknown. A universal primer site came from template switching; cDNA carried unique molecular identifiers. One entry per CDR3 protein results from TCRdb running MiXCR on the 5' RACE reads. The data contain 400,000 to 500,000 distinct CDR3 sequences, approximately 18% of them singletons. The donors were all healthy and Caucasian. The data are from a study of identical twins. General study findings and limits: A cross-sectional statistical analysis, not follow-up of the same donors, supported the conclusions. Out-of-frame alpha sequences common to twins were enriched for low generation probability.

The origin of this receptor is a man aged 45-65 years in good health. The material sequenced was naive T cells sorted from blood.

CDR3 loop: CASSFQGETGELFF. The CDR3 DNA is TGTGCCAGCAGTTTTCAGGGGGAGACCGGGGAGCTGTTTTTT. The chain is built from TRBV28 and TRBJ2-2, with 7 bases matching TRBD1. V trimming: 3 bases; J trimming: 5 bases; junction bases outside the gene matches: 3. The CDR3 is 14 residues long. Germline V gene data show CDR1 as MDHEN and CDR2 as SYDVKM.